A selection of T cell receptor beta chains follows, all from one sample in a study of blood T cell repertoires in COVID-19. Clones were sequenced by immunoSEQ multiplex PCR, and TCRdb holds only the in-frame ones, with some missing. The table records 150,000 to 200,000 clones, 65% to 85% of them present only once. Source material: peripheral blood. The receptors were gathered from a human donor with acute or convalescent COVID-19. The donor label of this sample is uncertain. Each CDR3 is given with its conserved first and last residue. The D gene is left open where the match is weak. Where a row states a size, it is once, few, many or the class of an expanded clone; other rows omit it.

j_call d_call clone_size v_call cdr3_aa cdr3_nt
TRBJ1-2 . once TRBV11-2 CASSSPGAGTRYGYTF TGTGCCAGCAGCTCCCCAGGGGCCGGGACGAGGTATGGCTACACCTTC
TRBJ1-1 TRBD1 . TRBV29-1 CSAGTGANTEAFF TGCAGCGCGGGGACAGGGGCAAACACTGAAGCTTTCTTT
TRBJ2-4 . . TRBV14 CASSPRGSLGNIQYF TGTGCCAGCAGCCCCCGGGGTAGCCTGGGAAACATTCAGTACTTC
TRBJ1-2 . . TRBV6-5 CASSPGGGANYGYTF TGTGCCAGCAGCCCCGGGGGGGGCGCAAACTATGGCTACACCTTC
TRBJ1-5 . . TRBV6-5 CASSYSSQGSQPQHF TGTGCCAGCAGTTACTCGTCGCAGGGGAGTCAGCCCCAGCATTTT
TRBJ1-6 . . TRBV28 CASSSSTNSPLHF TGTGCCAGCAGCTCCTCGACAAATTCACCCCTCCACTTT
TRBJ2-2 TRBD2 . TRBV19 CASSIAIAGKTGELFF TGTGCCAGTAGTATAGCGATAGCGGGGAAAACCGGGGAGCTGTTTTTT
TRBJ2-1 . . TRBV27 CASSLLNSAWGSSYNEQFF TGTGCCAGCAGTTTACTCAACTCAGCCTGGGGCAGCTCCTACAATGAGCAGTTCTTC
TRBJ2-1 TRBD1 . TRBV11-3 CASSPGQNNEQFF TGTGCCAGCAGCCCGGGACAGAATAATGAGCAGTTCTTC
TRBJ1-1 . . TRBV28 CASSFAAGVSGREAFF TGTGCCAGCAGTTTCGCGGCGGGGGTCTCGGGAAGGGAAGCTTTCTTT
TRBJ1-1 TRBD1 . TRBV7-9 CASEPGTGYTEAFF TGTGCCAGCGAGCCCGGGACAGGGTACACTGAAGCTTTCTTT
TRBJ1-5 TRBD1 . TRBV11-1 CASSRQGESNQPQHF TGTGCCAGCAGCCGACAGGGGGAGAGCAATCAGCCCCAGCATTTT
TRBJ2-1 TRBD1 once TRBV9 CASSVAGGFEQFF TGTGCCAGCAGCGTGGCAGGGGGCTTTGAGCAGTTCTTC
TRBJ1-5 TRBD1 . TRBV19 CASSRRQGGVWNQPQHF TGTGCCAGTAGTCGTCGACAGGGTGGGGTTTGGAATCAGCCCCAGCATTTT
TRBJ1-2 . . TRBV27 CASSLNTDYGYTF TGTGCCAGCAGTTTAAACACCGACTATGGCTACACCTTC
TRBJ2-7 . . TRBV27 CASSLRDGGAYEQYF TGTGCCAGCAGTTTACGGGACGGGGGAGCCTACGAGCAGTACTTC
TRBJ2-2 . . TRBV7-3 CASSDHGGYTGELFF TGTGCCAGCAGCGACCACGGAGGGTACACCGGGGAGCTGTTTTTT
TRBJ1-1 . . TRBV27 CASQLGAMATEAFF TGTGCCAGCCAGCTGGGGGCGATGGCCACTGAAGCTTTCTTT
TRBJ2-3 . few TRBV2 CASSEATGGPIDTQYF TGTGCCAGCAGTGAAGCGACGGGGGGCCCAATAGATACGCAGTATTTT
TRBJ1-5 . . TRBV12-3/TRBV12-4 CASTHSTYQPQHF TGTGCCAGCACCCACAGTACCTATCAGCCCCAGCATTTT
TRBJ2-1 TRBD2 once TRBV7-8 CASSLVAAGVHQNEQFF TGTGCCAGCAGCTTAGTGGCGGCGGGGGTACATCAGAATGAGCAGTTCTTC
TRBJ1-2 . few TRBV7-9 CASSGGTLSDGYTF TGTGCCAGCAGCGGAGGGACCTTATCAGATGGCTACACCTTC
TRBJ2-7 . . TRBV3-1/TRBV3-2 CASSQTGYEQYF TGTGCCAGCAGTCAGACAGGTTACGAGCAGTACTTC
TRBJ1-1 . . TRBV7-2 CASSLGGRTEAFF TGTGCCAGCAGCTTGGGGGGGCGGACTGAAGCTTTCTTT
TRBJ2-1 TRBD2 few TRBV9 CASSERTSGSRYYPYNEQFF TGTGCCAGCAGCGAGAGGACTAGCGGGAGTCGGTACTACCCCTACAATGAGCAGTTCTTC
TRBJ1-3 . . TRBV9 CASSASDRGNTIYF TGTGCCAGCAGCGCTTCAGACAGGGGAAACACCATATATTTT
TRBJ1-5 . . TRBV18 CASSPNQSNQPQHF TGTGCCAGCTCACCCAATCAAAGCAATCAGCCCCAGCATTTT
TRBJ1-2 . . TRBV30 CAWSADSLLGYTF TGTGCCTGGAGTGCGGACAGCCTCTTGGGCTACACCTTC
TRBJ2-7 . few TRBV13 CASSLGLRGQLSYEQYF TGTGCCAGCAGCTTAGGCCTAAGAGGGCAGCTCTCCTACGAGCAGTACTTC
TRBJ1-4 . . TRBV30 CAWSVEGGVGEKLFF TGTGCCTGGAGTGTAGAGGGGGGGGTAGGGGAAAAACTGTTTTTT
TRBJ2-2 TRBD2 . TRBV6-5 CASRVAGGYTGELFF TGTGCCAGCAGGGTAGCGGGGGGATACACCGGGGAGCTGTTTTTT
TRBJ1-1 . . TRBV5-6 CASSLGQSFAEAFF TGTGCCAGCAGCTTGGGGCAATCTTTCGCTGAAGCTTTCTTT
TRBJ2-1 . . TRBV29-1 CSVPTSSYNEQFF TGCAGCGTACCTACGAGCTCCTACAATGAGCAGTTCTTC
TRBJ2-2 TRBD2 once TRBV28 CACREGGNTGELFF TGTGCTTGCAGGGAGGGAGGGAACACCGGGGAGCTGTTTTTT
TRBJ2-3 TRBD1 . TRBV29-1 CSVERVLVGQGGPDTQYF TGCAGCGTTGAAAGGGTATTGGTGGGACAGGGAGGCCCAGATACGCAGTATTTT
TRBJ1-1 TRBD1 . TRBV5-1 CASRSGTGHAFF TGCGCCAGCAGATCCGGGACAGGGCACGCTTTCTTT
TRBJ1-1 . . TRBV10-3 CAISTGLNTEAFF TGTGCCATCAGTACAGGCCTGAACACTGAAGCTTTCTTT
TRBJ1-3 . . TRBV9 CASSPLGGSGNTIYF TGTGCCAGCAGCCCCTTGGGGGGGTCTGGAAACACCATATATTTT
TRBJ1-2 TRBD1 . TRBV5-4 CASSLVGTGGGYGYTF TGTGCCAGCAGCCTGGTGGGGACAGGGGGAGGCTATGGCTACACCTTC
TRBJ2-7 TRBD2 . TRBV29-1 CSVDRGVAGGPHYEQYF TGCAGCGTTGATAGGGGTGTAGCGGGGGGACCTCACTACGAGCAGTACTTC
TRBJ2-6 TRBD1 . TRBV2 CASSTGGSGANVLTF TGTGCCAGCAGTACAGGGGGCTCTGGGGCCAACGTCCTGACTTTC
TRBJ1-1 TRBD1 . TRBV6-5 CASSYSKGARNTEAFF TGTGCCAGCAGTTACTCAAAGGGGGCAAGGAACACTGAAGCTTTCTTT
TRBJ2-7 . . TRBV15 CATSRDRQVPSYEQYF TGTGCCACCAGCAGAGACCGACAGGTCCCCTCCTACGAGCAGTACTTC
TRBJ1-2 . few TRBV6-5 CASSSSWRAHGYTF TGTGCCAGCAGTAGTAGCTGGCGGGCGCATGGCTACACCTTC
TRBJ1-4 . . TRBV7-6 CASSFGGGEEKLFF TGTGCCAGCAGCTTTGGCGGGGGCGAGGAAAAACTGTTTTTT
TRBJ2-2 . . TRBV5-1 CASSAGQTNTGELFF TGCGCCAGCAGCGCGGGACAGACAAACACCGGGGAGCTGTTTTTT
TRBJ2-2 TRBD1 few TRBV7-9 CASRPPYRGDTGELFF TGTGCCAGCAGACCCCCGTACAGGGGGGATACCGGGGAGCTGTTTTTT
TRBJ2-2 . . TRBV5-1 CASSLGDREGTGELFF TGCGCCAGCAGCTTGGGTGACCGGGAAGGTACCGGGGAGCTGTTTTTT
TRBJ2-7 TRBD1 . TRBV27 CASSSTGWVPSYEQYF TGTGCCAGCAGTTCGACAGGGTGGGTTCCTAGCTACGAGCAGTACTTC
TRBJ1-5 TRBD1 once TRBV28 CASSPGGLREPQHF TGTGCCAGCAGTCCAGGGGGCCTCCGGGAGCCCCAGCATTTT
TRBJ1-1 . . TRBV25-1 CASSDRVSTEAFF TGTGCCAGCAGTGACAGGGTCAGCACTGAAGCTTTCTTT
TRBJ2-2 TRBD2 few TRBV5-1 CASSFPDSGALNTGELFF TGCGCCAGCAGCTTCCCCGATAGCGGGGCCTTGAACACCGGGGAGCTGTTTTTT
TRBJ1-2 TRBD1 . TRBV6-5 CASSLQGTYGYTF TGTGCCAGCAGTCTACAGGGGACCTATGGCTACACCTTC
TRBJ1-5 TRBD1 . TRBV12-3/TRBV12-4 CASRLGQAQPQHF TGTGCCAGCAGACTAGGACAGGCTCAGCCCCAGCATTTT
TRBJ1-1 . once TRBV6-6 CASSPLAVGSRTEAFF TGTGCCAGCAGTCCACTCGCGGTAGGGAGTAGAACTGAAGCTTTCTTT
TRBJ2-7 TRBD2 . TRBV10-1 CASSEPQTSGRSYEQYF TGCGCCAGCAGTGAGCCGCAGACTAGCGGGAGGTCCTACGAGCAGTACTTC
TRBJ1-5 . . TRBV6-2/TRBV6-3 CASSSIEGGEGQPQHF TGTGCCAGCAGCTCCATAGAAGGAGGGGAAGGACAGCCCCAGCATTTT
TRBJ1-3 . . TRBV6-1 CASSEGGLGNTIYF TGTGCCAGCAGTGAAGGGGGGCTTGGAAACACCATATATTTT
TRBJ2-2 TRBD2 . TRBV4-2 CASSQDEREGPWNTGELFF TGTGCCAGCAGCCAAGACGAGCGGGAGGGTCCCTGGAACACCGGGGAGCTGTTTTTT